A selection of T cell receptor beta chains follows, all from one sample in a study of T cell changes during pregnancy in multiple sclerosis. The repertoire was sequenced with immunoSEQ multiplex PCR; TCRdb's copy has only in-frame clones and lacks some. The sample records 35,000 to 40,000 clones, just over 90% being singletons. Source: CD4+ T cells from peripheral blood mononuclear cells, taken in the third trimester of pregnancy. These receptors all come from a female donor in good health, enrolled as a control in a pregnancy study. The CDR3 runs from the conserved cysteine through the conserved F or W. The D gene is left open where the match is weak. Clone size appears in some rows only: once, few, many, or a class for an expanded clone.

CSVGGTSRDQPQHF	TGCAGCGTTGGCGGTACGTCACGAGATCAGCCCCAGCATTTT	TRBV29-1	TRBJ1-5	.	.
CASSAGVREQFF	TGTGCCAGCAGTGCAGGGGTGCGTGAGCAGTTCTTC	TRBV28	TRBJ2-1	.	.
CASSVGAGSYEQYF	TGTGCCAGCAGCGTAGGAGCGGGATCTTACGAGCAGTACTTC	TRBV9	TRBJ2-7	.	TRBD2
CSAREADYTVF	TGCAGTGCTAGAGAGGCCGACTACACGGTCTTC	TRBV20-1	TRBJ2-1	few	.
CASRSGYGYTF	TGCGCCAGCAGATCAGGTTATGGCTACACCTTC	TRBV5-1	TRBJ1-2	.	.
CASRTAYGYTF	TGTGCCAGTCGGACAGCCTATGGCTACACCTTC	TRBV6-5	TRBJ1-2	.	.
CASSPRDPRGETQYF	TGTGCCAGCAGCCCCCGGGACCCGAGGGGGGAGACCCAGTACTTC	TRBV6-5	TRBJ2-5	.	.
CASSLARSYAANYGYTF	TGTGCCAGCAGCTTAGCTCGGAGCTATGCCGCCAACTATGGCTACACCTTC	TRBV7-8	TRBJ1-2	.	.
CASSLGTGVSYEQYF	TGCGCCAGCAGCTTGGGGACAGGGGTCTCCTACGAGCAGTACTTC	TRBV5-1	TRBJ2-7	.	TRBD1
CASRSQREGTYEQYF	TGTGCCAGTAGATCACAGCGGGAGGGGACCTACGAGCAGTACTTC	TRBV19	TRBJ2-7	.	TRBD2
CASSLGQGNEKLFF	TGTGCCAGCAGCTTAGGACAGGGAAATGAAAAACTGTTTTTT	TRBV7-6	TRBJ1-4	.	TRBD1
CASSLSGGAVGNTIYF	TGCGCCAGCAGCTTGTCAGGAGGGGCCGTCGGAAACACCATATATTTT	TRBV5-1	TRBJ1-3	.	.
CASSEDGTRQETQYF	TGTGCCAGCAGTGAAGATGGCACCCGACAAGAGACCCAGTACTTC	TRBV6-1	TRBJ2-5	.	.
CASSFPPYRGRGGELFF	TGTGCCAGCAGTTTCCCTCCTTACAGGGGGCGCGGCGGGGAGCTGTTTTTT	TRBV28	TRBJ2-2	.	TRBD1
CSVEWVQGARGYTF	TGCAGCGTTGAATGGGTACAGGGGGCGCGCGGCTACACCTTC	TRBV29-1	TRBJ1-2	.	TRBD1
CASSPQADRVKTQYF	TGTGCCAGCAGCCCCCAGGCGGACAGGGTGAAGACCCAGTACTTC	TRBV6-6	TRBJ2-5	.	TRBD1
CASSFKRLAGGRDTQYF	TGTGCCAGCAGCTTTAAAAGACTAGCGGGGGGGCGAGATACGCAGTATTTT	TRBV7-8	TRBJ2-3	.	TRBD2
CASSERRDSGELFF	TGTGCCAGCAGTGAGAGGCGGGATAGCGGGGAGCTGTTTTTT	TRBV6-1	TRBJ2-2	.	.
CASTLRGGPGDEQYF	TGTGCCAGCACTTTACGGGGGGGGCCCGGGGACGAGCAGTACTTC	TRBV6-1	TRBJ2-7	.	TRBD2
CASRSATAYNEQFF	TGTGCCAGCAGGTCCGCGACTGCCTACAATGAGCAGTTCTTC	TRBV14	TRBJ2-1	.	.
CASSDSGTIAEQFF	TGTGCCAGCAGTGATTCCGGGACTATTGCTGAGCAGTTCTTC	TRBV6-1	TRBJ2-1	.	TRBD2
CASSLRGLAGDNEQFF	TGTGCCAGCAGCTTAAGGGGACTAGCGGGAGACAATGAGCAGTTCTTC	TRBV7-6	TRBJ2-1	.	TRBD2
CASSQVGRTNTGELFF	TGTGCCAGCAGCCAGGTAGGGCGGACTAACACCGGGGAGCTGTTTTTT	TRBV4-2	TRBJ2-2	.	.
CASRRGRVAAQYF	TGTGCCAGCAGGAGGGGGCGGGTGGCAGCCCAGTACTTC	TRBV6-5	TRBJ2-5	.	TRBD1
CASSQSSGQETQYF	TGTGCCAGCAGCCAATCTAGCGGACAAGAGACCCAGTACTTC	TRBV5-4	TRBJ2-5	.	TRBD2
CASSFIGDRRGYTF	TGCGCCAGCAGCTTTATTGGGGACAGGCGAGGCTACACCTTC	TRBV5-1	TRBJ1-2	.	TRBD1
CASSIEASGFFNEQFF	TGTGCCAGTAGTATAGAGGCTAGCGGGTTCTTCAATGAGCAGTTCTTC	TRBV19	TRBJ2-1	few	TRBD2
CASSLWTGGSYEQYF	TGTGCCAGCAGCTTGTGGACAGGAGGTTCCTACGAGCAGTACTTC	TRBV7-3	TRBJ2-7	once	TRBD1
CASSRPGSTNYGYTF	TGTGCCAGCAGCCGACCAGGGTCAACCAACTATGGCTACACCTTC	TRBV5-6	TRBJ1-2	.	.
CASSITRGSANEKLFF	TGTGCCAGTAGTATTACGCGTGGGAGCGCTAATGAAAAACTGTTTTTT	TRBV19	TRBJ1-4	.	.
CASSLDRGLGEQYF	TGCGCCAGCAGCTTGGACAGGGGGCTGGGCGAGCAGTACTTC	TRBV5-1	TRBJ2-7	.	TRBD1
CASSFPTSGGETQYF	TGTGCCAGCAGCTTCCCGACTAGCGGGGGAGAGACCCAGTACTTC	TRBV7-2	TRBJ2-5	.	TRBD2
CASSDGQVQETQYF	TGTGCCAGTAGCGATGGACAGGTCCAAGAGACCCAGTACTTC	TRBV19	TRBJ2-5	.	TRBD1
CASFEQGPMYSNQPQHF	TGCGCCAGCTTTGAACAGGGGCCGATGTATAGCAATCAGCCCCAGCATTTT	TRBV10-1	TRBJ1-5	few	TRBD1
CASSTSGYNEQFF	TGTGCCAGTAGTACTAGCGGGTACAATGAGCAGTTCTTC	TRBV19	TRBJ2-1	.	TRBD2
CASSQETGRAESSGNTIYF	TGCGCCAGCAGCCAAGAAACGGGGAGAGCGGAGTCGTCTGGAAACACCATATATTTT	TRBV4-1	TRBJ1-3	.	.
CASSLDSGYGYTF	TGTGCCAGCAGCCTGGACTCGGGCTATGGCTACACCTTC	TRBV6-5	TRBJ1-2	.	.
CASNPSRGGRRYNEQFF	TGTGCCAGTAACCCTAGCCGGGGCGGGAGACGGTACAATGAGCAGTTCTTC	TRBV19	TRBJ2-1	.	TRBD2
CASSATSSSSYEQYF	TGCGCCAGCAGTGCGACTAGCTCAAGTTCCTACGAGCAGTACTTC	TRBV10-2	TRBJ2-7	.	TRBD2
CASSRGEGFNYGYTF	TGTGCCAGCAGTCGCGGGGAGGGGTTCAATTATGGCTACACCTTC	TRBV5-6	TRBJ1-2	.	.
CASRYLGQGANYGYTF	TGTGCCAGCAGATATCTCGGACAGGGGGCCAACTATGGCTACACCTTC	TRBV27	TRBJ1-2	.	TRBD1
CASSFRQGPFLYGYTF	TGCGCCAGCAGCTTTAGACAGGGGCCCTTCCTCTATGGCTACACCTTC	TRBV5-1	TRBJ1-2	.	TRBD1
CASSQYSSVPTEAFF	TGTGCCAGCAGCCAATACTCGTCCGTCCCCACTGAAGCTTTCTTT	TRBV4-2	TRBJ1-1	.	.
CASSVSAGTEAFF	TGTGCCAGCAGCGTAAGCGCTGGGACTGAAGCTTTCTTT	TRBV9	TRBJ1-1	.	.
CASSLAPAGGYNTDTQYF	TGTGCCAGCAGCTTAGCCCCAGCGGGGGGCTATAACACAGATACGCAGTATTTT	TRBV13	TRBJ2-3	.	TRBD2
CASSSRVEQYF	TGTGCCAGCAGTTCTCGCGTCGAGCAGTACTTC	TRBV7-9	TRBJ2-7	.	.
CASRGLDRANYGYTF	TGTGCCAGTAGAGGTTTGGACAGAGCTAACTATGGCTACACCTTC	TRBV19	TRBJ1-2	.	.